Detailed here is one T cell receptor beta chain. Its recognized antigen is unknown. The library was produced with the immunoSEQ multiplex PCR assay. A mixture of 60 forward primers for TCR Vbeta segments and 13 reverse primers for TCR Jbeta segments was used in the multiplex PCR. Amplification of the CDR3 region of rearranged TCR beta genes was performed with a multiplex PCR assay on genomic DNA. On the Illumina HiSeq System, the amplified TCR beta libraries were sequenced as 87-base-pair reads. As for the authors' bioinformatics: A later analysis tallied 70 million to 100 million unique TCR beta chains across the approximately 670 repertoires, and about 12 million of those chains were shared by two or more donors. To remove PCR and sequencing errors, raw reads were error-corrected and collapsed into unique sequences using a nearest-neighbor algorithm that merged closely related sequences. V, D and J gene segments were assigned by aligning CDR3 sequences to IMGT reference sequences. For a sequence to be retained, a match of at least six nucleotides to both a V gene segment and a J gene segment was required. Rearrangements were classified as productive when the CDR3 lacked stop codons and remained in frame with V and J, and all other rearrangements were classified as non-productive. Following IMGT convention, CDR3 was defined as the stretch from the second conserved V-encoded cysteine up to the conserved J-encoded phenylalanine. The earlier analysis of about 610 of the donors excluded sequences that lacked an unambiguous match to a single V gene segment. An earlier analysis of about 600 of the donors called V segments functional above 56.7% productive rearrangements and segregating when the between-donor standard deviation exceeded 5%. To diagnose cytomegalovirus status from the catalog of TCR beta chain sequences, a statistical classification framework was built. V and J gene assignment, in a later analysis, came from comparing TCR nucleotide sequences with IMGT/GENE-DB human TR gene sequences. A later analysis assigned CDR3 sequences and most-parsimonious VDJ recombination scenarios with the TCRdist pipeline. A later analysis defined each TCR beta chain by its CDR3 amino acid sequence plus V-gene family, and excluded reads lacking a unique V-gene family. As a way to deal with suspected cross-contamination and a sequencing artifact, a later analysis dropped approximately 570 nucleotide sequences that were highly shared and had low generation probability. In a later analysis, a clonal expansion index for each public chain was calculated from normalized within-repertoire ranks of inferred template counts. A later analysis computed generation probabilities with a VDJ recombination model fitted to out-of-frame rearrangements, and checked the results against IGoR. In a later analysis, hypergeometric tests were used to score TCR-TCR, TCR-HLA and TCR-CMV co-occurrence, with a repertoire-size bias correction applied to TCR pairs. A later analysis estimated false discovery rates by permuting HLA or CMV assignments 20 times. In a later analysis, co-occurring TCRs were grouped with DBSCAN, and TCRdist sequence similarity was added when clustering was performed within HLA-allele-positive subsets. Co-occurrence clustering excluded repertoires with fewer than 30,000 or more than 120,000 public chains, plus five with anomalous nucleotide sharing. TCRdb's version of the immuneACCESS table is confined to in-frame rearrangements and falls short of the full clone set. An unresolved V gene accounts for under half of the shortfall where checked; the remainder is of unknown origin. For V, J and clone size, that table is used; D and trimming come from the DNA. Per the sample table, the count is tens of thousands of clones. Of the sample, about 17% falls within the top ten clones.

The cohort was made up of approximately 670 healthy bone marrow donors. All cohort members were sampled while nominally healthy, although unrecorded immune exposures were likely present. The donor was CMV seronegative and belonged to the group of 350 to 400 seronegative cohort members. Each donor provided a peripheral blood sample, and peripheral blood mononuclear cells were used for TCR beta sequencing. The Qiagen DNeasy Blood Extraction Kit was used to extract genomic DNA from the blood cell samples. This specimen comes from a study of cytomegalovirus exposure and HLA in healthy donors (dated by TCRdb to about 2017). In terms of the full investigation: An earlier analysis of under 600 of the donors reported 250 to 300 Gb of sequence data and 120 million or so unique TCR beta sequences from 190 million or so T cells. All discovery cohort repertoires had been generated using a single sequencing platform. A later genetic analysis took genome-wide SNP genotypes for 398 of the 666 donors and used that subset as a discovery cohort. The study combined high-throughput TCR immunosequencing, statistical association of individual TCRs with disease status, and machine learning to predict cytomegalovirus infection status. On average, 235,054 unique TCR beta nucleotide sequences were sequenced per donor among more than 350 genotyped donors of the cohort, with approximately 18% of those sequences being non-productive. Using immunosequencing, the study profiled T cell repertoires from 640 or so subjects and related those repertoires to cytomegalovirus serostatus. The study aimed to test whether cataloging public T cell receptors could reveal signatures of past pathogen exposure. Because of strong linkage in the cohort, five DR-DQ haplotypes were treated as single units for association and clustering. Of the 398 genotyped donors, roughly 80% fell in the genetic ancestry cluster associated with self-reported Caucasian donors. The number of typed donors differed by locus: about 620-640 for A, B, C, DRB1 and DQB1; 500 to 550 for DQA1; 606 for DPA1; and some 450 for DPB1. HLA typing covered class I and class II loci at four-digit resolution. A separate validation cohort of about 110 different subjects was used in addition to the roughly 670-subject first cohort. Rather than using new phenotypic data, the later analysis identified candidate immune exposures from TCR beta sequences and from how often those sequences occurred across donors. Alongside the repertoire data, information on donor age, sex, ethnicity and CMV serostatus was compiled. An early release that covered about 600 HLA-typed donors contained approximately 320 gigabases of sequencing data and 85 million to 100 million unique TCR sequences. An earlier analysis of 587 of the donors used high-throughput TCR beta sequencing to judge whether each TCR beta V gene segment behaved as functional or pseudogenic. To study patterns of TCR occurrence, a later analysis re-analyzed previously published TCR beta repertoires from 666 donors and added high-resolution HLA genotyping.

On the study overall, not on this receptor specifically: Presence/absence analyses assumed roughly uniform sequencing depth across donors, an assumption that may not hold. A further reported finding was that TCR beta sequences accurately predicted the HLA-A and HLA-B alleles for most subjects in the first cohort. An association between a missense DCLRE1C variant and V-gene and J-gene trimming of TCR beta chains was found in a later genetic analysis and replicated in an independent cohort. In a later genetic analysis, fewer N-insertions in productive TCRs were reported among donors in an Asian-associated ancestry cluster than the roughly 640-donor mean. In both the original and validation cohorts, the classifier was reported to diagnose cytomegalovirus status with high specificity and sensitivity. Assigning TCR associations to individual alleles was difficult when HLA alleles, especially DR and DQ, strongly co-occurred. A few of the identified cytomegalovirus-associated TCR beta chains were confirmed in vitro to be specific for cytomegalovirus antigens. Some IMGT-functional V segments, including TRBV6-2 and TRBV6-3, could not be distinguished by the 87-base-pair reads and were therefore excluded. In an earlier analysis of around 600 of the donors, most TCR beta V segments appeared in productive rearrangements about 87% or about 30% of the time, broadly matching IMGT annotations. Because HLA typing was unavailable for some donors at each locus, only the typed subset was used in association tests. In a later analysis, HLA-associated TCR beta chains showed more clonal expansion and lower generation probabilities than non-associated chains that were equally common. A later analysis found that TCR association rates varied across HLA loci, with DRB1 alleles showing the most associated TCRs and HLA-C alleles the fewest. The sequencing pipeline was judged likely to have produced a cluster of highly shared sequence variants as a technical artifact. Linkage disequilibrium might explain the correlated functional status among segregating V segments, but an unknown experimental factor could not be ruled out. Most TCR sequences were seen in very few donors, while some public TCRs were found in many individuals. The authors suggested that the approach could potentially be extended to other disease states and immunological phenotypes. A later analysis associated 16,951 TCR beta sequences with specific HLA alleles at a false discovery rate of 0.05. According to a later analysis, parvovirus B19, influenza, CMV and Epstein-Barr virus appeared linked to several top co-occurrence clusters. Because counts were too low, roughly 16 rarely observed V segments, including chromosome 9 orphons, were excluded from the earlier analysis of 587 of the donors. The study listed 164 TCR beta chains as associated with cytomegalovirus. According to a later analysis, most CMV-associated TCR beta chains appeared to be HLA-restricted, and the HLA associations seemed to be driven largely by CMV exposure. The only immune exposure information available for the cohort was CMV serostatus. The cohort was sequenced for TCR beta chains only, and without alpha or paired-chain data the features that could be detected were limited.

Counted from cysteine to phenylalanine, this CDR3 has 14 amino acids. Here the CDR3 DNA is all that survives: 42 bases in frame from base 1. The germline V gene (reference sequence) yields GTSNPN for CDR1 and SVGIG for CDR2. V gives up 2 bases and J gives up 4 bases, and the segment between their germline ends measures 14 bases. The rearrangement combines TRBV30 with TRBJ1-2; too little of a D gene remains to name it. This TCR was sampled from a male donor in good health and CMV-seronegative. The source material was PBMCs. Here is the DNA: TGTGCCTGGAGTCGAAGGGCTCGGGGCTATGGCTACACCTTC. It translates as CAWSRRARGYGYTF.